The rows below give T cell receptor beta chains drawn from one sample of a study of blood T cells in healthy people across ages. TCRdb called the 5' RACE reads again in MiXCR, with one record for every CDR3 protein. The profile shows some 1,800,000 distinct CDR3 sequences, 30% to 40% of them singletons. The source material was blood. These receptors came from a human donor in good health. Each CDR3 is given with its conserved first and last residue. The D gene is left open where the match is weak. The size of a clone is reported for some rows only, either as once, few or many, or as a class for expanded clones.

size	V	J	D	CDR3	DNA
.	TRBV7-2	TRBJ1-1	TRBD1	CASSRTGNTLGAFF	TGTGCCAGCAGTCGGACAGGGAATACTTTAGGAGCTTTCTTT
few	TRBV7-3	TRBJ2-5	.	CASSPLGVREETQYF	TGTGCCAGCAGCCCCCTCGGGGTTAGGGAAGAGACCCAGTACTTC
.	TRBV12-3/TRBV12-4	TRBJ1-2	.	CASRPTGQQYGYTF	TGTGCCAGCAGGCCGACGGGTCAGCAATATGGCTACACCTTC
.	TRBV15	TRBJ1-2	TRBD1	CATSRTGTNYGYTF	TGTGCCACCAGCCGGACAGGGACCAACTATGGCTACACCTTC
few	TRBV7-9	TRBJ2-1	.	CASSLGLGFDEQFF	TGTGCCAGCAGCTTAGGACTAGGTTTCGATGAGCAGTTCTTC
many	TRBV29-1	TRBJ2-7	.	CSVRWTGAYEQYF	TGCAGCGTCCGGTGGACCGGAGCCTACGAGCAGTACTTC
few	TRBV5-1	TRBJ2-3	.	CASSFRDNTDTQYF	TGCGCCAGTAGCTTCCGGGACAACACAGATACGCAGTATTTT
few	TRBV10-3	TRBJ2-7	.	CAISDSAKYEQYF	TGTGCCATCAGTGATTCGGCTAAGTACGAGCAGTACTTC
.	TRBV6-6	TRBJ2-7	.	CASSYYISGTSYEQYF	TGTGCCAGCAGTTATTACATTAGCGGAACTTCCTACGAGCAGTACTTC
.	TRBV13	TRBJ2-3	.	CASSPPRYFASTDTQYF	TGTGCCAGCAGCCCCCCCCGGTACTTCGCAAGCACAGATACGCAGTATTTT
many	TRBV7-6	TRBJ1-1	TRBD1	CASRKGQSHTEAFF	TGTGCCAGCAGAAAGGGACAGTCCCACACTGAAGCTTTCTTT
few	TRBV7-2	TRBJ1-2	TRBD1	CASSFRQGDIYGYTF	TGTGCCAGCAGCTTTAGACAGGGCGATATCTATGGCTACACCTTC
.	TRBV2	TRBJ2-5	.	CASKRGYQETQYF	TGTGCCAGCAAACGAGGGTACCAAGAGACCCAGTACTTC
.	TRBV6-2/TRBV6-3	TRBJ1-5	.	CASRDRRSEPQHF	TGTGCCAGCAGGGACCGGCGATCCGAGCCCCAGCATTTT
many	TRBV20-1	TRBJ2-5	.	CSVNKGGETQYF	TGCAGTGTTAATAAGGGCGGAGAGACCCAGTACTTC
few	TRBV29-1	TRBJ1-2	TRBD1	CSVDRQGEEYGYTF	TGCAGCGTTGACCGACAGGGGGAGGAGTATGGCTACACCTTC
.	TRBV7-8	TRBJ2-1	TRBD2	CASTGGGKETQFF	TGTGCCAGCACGGGCGGGGGAAAAGAGACCCAGTTCTTC
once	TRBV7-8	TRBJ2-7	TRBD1	CASSPARTGGSYEQYF	TGTGCCAGCAGCCCAGCGCGAACAGGGGGGAGCTACGAGCAGTACTTC
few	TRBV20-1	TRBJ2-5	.	CSATQRMWEETQYF	TGCAGTGCTACCCAAAGAATGTGGGAAGAGACCCAGTACTTC
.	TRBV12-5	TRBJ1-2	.	CASGLGVGSGGYTF	TGTGCTAGTGGTTTGGGTGTAGGGTCTGGTGGCTACACCTTC
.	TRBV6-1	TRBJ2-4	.	CASSEAGLRAGQYF	TGTGCCAGCAGTGAAGCGGGGCTTAGAGCTGGGCAGTACTTC
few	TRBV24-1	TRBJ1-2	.	CATSPARFTYGYTF	TGTGCCACCAGTCCCGCCAGGTTCACCTATGGCTACACCTTC
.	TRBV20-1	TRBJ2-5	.	CSARRPPGETQYF	TGCAGTGCTAGAAGACCTCCTGGGGAGACCCAGTACTTC
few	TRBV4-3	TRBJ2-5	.	CASRSETQYF	TGCGCCAGCAGGTCGGAGACCCAGTACTTC
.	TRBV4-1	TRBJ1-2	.	CASRSPGQSYGYTF	TGCGCCAGCAGAAGCCCCGGACAGAGCTATGGCTACACCTTC
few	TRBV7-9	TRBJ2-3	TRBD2	CASSLEGLGTDTQYF	TGTGCCAGCAGCTTAGAGGGACTAGGCACAGATACGCAGTATTTT
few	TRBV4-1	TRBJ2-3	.	CASSHREISTDTQYF	TGCGCCAGCAGCCACCGGGAGATTAGCACAGATACGCAGTATTTT
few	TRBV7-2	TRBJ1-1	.	CASSLRVSEAFF	TGTGCCAGCAGCCTCAGGGTTTCTGAAGCTTTCTTT
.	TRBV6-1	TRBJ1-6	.	CASSEEQTYNSPLHF	TGTGCCAGCTCAGAGGAACAGACCTATAATTCACCCCTCCACTTT
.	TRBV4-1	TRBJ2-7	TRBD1	CASSQEGTGPDEQYF	TGCGCCAGCAGCCAAGAAGGGACAGGCCCCGACGAGCAGTACTTC
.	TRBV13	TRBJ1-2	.	CASSLGRYSLPWGYTF	TGTGCCAGCAGCTTAGGCCGTTACAGCCTGCCATGGGGCTACACCTTC
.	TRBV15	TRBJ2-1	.	CATSRGRSRALYNEQFF	TGTGCCACCAGCAGAGGTCGAAGCAGGGCCCTATACAATGAGCAGTTCTTC
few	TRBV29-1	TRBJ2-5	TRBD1	CSVLLGQGGETQYF	TGCAGCGTTCTCCTCGGACAGGGTGGGGAGACCCAGTACTTC
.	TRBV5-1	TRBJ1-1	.	CASRYEPNTEAFF	TGCGCCAGCAGATACGAACCGAACACTGAAGCTTTCTTT
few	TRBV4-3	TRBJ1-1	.	CASSNRLLNTEAFF	TGCGCCAGCAGCAACAGGTTATTGAACACTGAAGCTTTCTTT
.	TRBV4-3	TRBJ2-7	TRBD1	CASSQGAGRGIISSYERYF	TGCGCCAGCAGCCAAGGGGCAGGCAGGGGGATCATAAGCTCCTACGAGCGGTACTTC
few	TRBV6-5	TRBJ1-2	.	CASRKRVTSIYGYTF	TGTGCCAGCAGAAAAAGGGTAACATCGATTTATGGCTACACCTTC
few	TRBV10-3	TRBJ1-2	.	CAISEFSSILYGYTF	TGTGCCATCAGTGAGTTTTCTTCCATCCTCTATGGCTACACCTTC
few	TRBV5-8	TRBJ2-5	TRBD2	CASSLGLGGGPETQYF	TGTGCCAGCAGCTTGGGGCTGGGCGGGGGTCCGGAGACCCAGTACTTC
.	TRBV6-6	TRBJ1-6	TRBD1	CASSYSNRGIGSPLHF	TGTGCCAGCAGTTACTCGAACAGGGGGATTGGATCACCCCTCCACTTT
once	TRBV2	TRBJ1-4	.	CASRGAPGPMLFKLFF	TGTGCCAGCAGAGGCGCCCCGGGACCGATGCTTTTCAAACTGTTTTTT
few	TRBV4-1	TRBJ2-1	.	CASSNPTGEQFF	TGCGCCAGCAGCAACCCGACGGGGGAGCAGTTCTTC
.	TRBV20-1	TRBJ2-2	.	CSAFLLGAGNGELFF	TGCAGTGCCTTCTTGTTGGGGGCCGGGAACGGGGAGCTGTTTTTT
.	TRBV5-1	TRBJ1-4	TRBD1	CASSLTGSSTNEKLFF	TGCGCCAGCAGCCTGACAGGGAGTTCAACTAATGAAAAACTGTTTTTT
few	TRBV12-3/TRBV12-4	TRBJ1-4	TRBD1	CASSWTGRVEKLFF	TGTGCCAGCAGTTGGACAGGGAGAGTCGAAAAACTGTTTTTT
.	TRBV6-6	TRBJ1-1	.	CASGRDAEAFF	TGTGCCAGCGGCAGGGACGCTGAAGCTTTCTTT
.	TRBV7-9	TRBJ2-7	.	CASSLVGFNEQYF	TGTGCCAGCAGCTTAGTAGGGTTCAACGAGCAGTACTTC
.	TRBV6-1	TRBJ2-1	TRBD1	CASSERGGTEQFF	TGTGCCAGCAGTGAACGAGGGGGCACTGAGCAGTTCTTC
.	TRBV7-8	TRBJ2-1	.	CASSQAEDAYLSYNEQFF	TGTGCCAGCAGCCAAGCAGAAGACGCCTACCTCTCCTACAATGAGCAGTTCTTC
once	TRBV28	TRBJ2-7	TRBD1	CASTWGQVSSYEQYF	TGTGCCAGCACCTGGGGACAGGTTAGCTCCTACGAGCAGTACTTC
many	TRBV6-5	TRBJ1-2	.	CASTDRYGYTF	TGTGCCAGCACCGACCGGTATGGCTACACCTTC
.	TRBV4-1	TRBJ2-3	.	CASTPGQLVTDTQYF	TGCGCCAGCACTCCGGGACAACTTGTCACAGATACGCAGTATTTT
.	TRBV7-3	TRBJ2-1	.	CASSIQTRHPGHNEQFF	TGTGCCAGCAGCATACAAACCAGACATCCCGGGCACAATGAGCAGTTCTTC